This T cell receptor beta chain was captured by sequencing in a study of cytomegalovirus exposure and HLA in healthy donors. Germline V gene sequence: CDR1 LGHNA, CDR2 YSLEER. This CDR3 comprises 16 residues. After removal of 0 bases from V and 5 bases from J, the junction contained 7 bases not matched to a gene. The PCR was carried out with 60 Vbeta primers and 13 Jbeta primers. The assay was immunoSEQ multiplex PCR, and TCRdb's table has in-frame clones only and misses some. The table lists tens of thousands of clones, around three quarters of them singletons. Study outcomes and limitations: Earlier analysis yielded a pattern in which most TCR beta V segments were productive about 90% or about 30% of the time. Three of the chains that were CMV-associated were confirmed in vitro to be specific for CMV antigens.

A word on this clone: Antigen unknown.

What was sequenced was PBMCs. The chain uses TRBV4-3 and TRBJ2-1, with 7 bases that match TRBD2. The sequence derives from a woman aged 45-59 years in good health and CMV-seropositive. Here the CDR3 DNA reads TGCGCCAGCAGCCAAGATCGAGCGGGGTCGGACAATGAGCAGTTCTTC. It translates to CASSQDRAGSDNEQFF.